Sequencing of this TCR beta chain was carried out in a study of identical twins. A single record per CDR3 protein comes from TCRdb applying MiXCR to the 5' RACE reads. This sample has 500,000 to 650,000 distinct CDR3 sequences, with approximately 20% found just once. Everyone who gave samples was a healthy Caucasian. Trimming cost V 8 bases and J 9 bases, with 14 bases left between them. The CDR3 spans 12 residues. These data also featured in a second study, about yellow fever vaccine responses in identical twins.

Sequenced: CD4+ T cells sorted from blood. The chain couples TRBV12-3 or TRBV12-4 to TRBJ2-1; D is undetermined. This clonotype was sampled from a young woman in good health. CDR3 coding DNA: TGTGCCAGCCTACTTAATATGGGTGAGCAGTTCTTC. As protein: CASLLNMGEQFF.